This T cell receptor (beta chain) was profiled in a study of cytomegalovirus exposure and HLA in healthy donors. The overall study: The 110 or so validation repertoires were produced on the same platform as the roughly 720 repertoires of the first cohort. This was reported in a later analysis.

Study observations and caveats: Among the CMV-associated chains, a few were confirmed in vitro as specific for CMV antigens.

From germline, CDR1 is MNHNY and CDR2 SVGAGI (reference sequence). Deletions cut 4 bases from V and 7 bases from J, with 2 bases between. The CDR3 contains 10 residues. Profiling relied on immunoSEQ multiplex PCR, and the TCRdb table lists in-frame clones only, not all of them. The table includes roughly 250,000 clones, roughly 89% detected once. In the case of this clone: Its antigen is as yet unknown.

The receptor comes from a man between 18 and 29 years old in good health and CMV-seronegative. The chain carries TRBV6-6 and TRBJ2-1; D remains ambiguous. Sequencing was done on a sample of PBMCs. The CDR3 bases are TGTGCCAGCAGTTTAAATGAGCAGTTCTTC. Encoded protein: CASSLNEQFF.